A single sample gave rise to the 15 T cell receptor beta chains below, sequenced in a study of CD8+CD57+ T cells in acquired aplastic anemia. Patients chosen for sequencing had shown CD8+CD57+ cell expansion by flow cytometry. TCR beta VDJ and CDR3 profiling used genomic DNA as template. TCRdb re-called the reads through MiXCR, storing one row per CDR3 protein. The repertoire holds approximately 150,000 distinct CDR3 sequences, with around 75% as singletons. Sequenced input: sorted CD4+, CD8+, or CD8+CD57+ T cells (not recorded which) from PBMCs. These receptors were taken from a human donor with aplastic anemia.

V usage is TRBV2 and J usage is TRBJ1-5, with D unclear. Germline CDR1 SNHLY, CDR2 FYNNEI. Between the trimmed V and J ends, which lost 1 base and 0 bases, there was a span of 10 bases. CDR3 size: 16 residues. CDR3 bases: TGTGCCAGCAGTGAAGGTGTTCGCCATAGCAATCAGCCCCAGCATTTT. Its translation is CASSEGVRHSNQPQHF.

The chain is built from TRBV4-1 and TRBJ1-2; 7 bases match TRBD1. CDR3 length: 14 amino acids. Trimming took 4 bases from V and 6 from J; bases not matched to a gene: 8. Germline assignment: CDR1 MGHRA and CDR2 YSYEKL. This CDR3 reads CASSPNQGGDGYTF. As DNA, the CDR3 is TGCGCCAGCAGCCCGAACCAAGGGGGCGATGGCTACACCTTC.

The CDR3 DNA is TGTGCCAGCAGCTTACGTAGGGGGAGCAAAAACACCGGGGAGCTGTTTTTT. Its translation: CASSLRRGSKNTGELFF. V is TRBV7-6 and J is TRBJ2-2; weak D call: TRBD1 (6 bases). V was cut by 2 bases and J by 2 bases, with 15 bases left in between. CDR1 and CDR2 from the germline V gene are SGHVS and FNYEAQ. The CDR3 is 17 residues long.

The gene calls are TRBV5-1 and TRBJ2-3, with D tentatively TRBD1 (6 bases). The CDR3 runs 14 residues. CDR1 and CDR2 (germline): SGHRS, YFSETQ. V dropped 4 bases and J dropped 5 bases, with 14 bases sitting between them. CDR3 residues: CASSDAQGQDTQYF. CDR3 sequence (DNA): TGCGCCAGCAGCGACGCCCAGGGGCAAGATACGCAGTATTTT.

This sequence joins TRBV24-1 and TRBJ2-7, with 11 positions matching TRBD1. Germline V CDR1 and CDR2: KGHDR, SFDVKD. With V trimmed by 3 bases and J by 3 bases, 3 bases remained unmatched. The CDR3 is 15 amino acids. Here the CDR3 reads CATSDPGQGDYEQYF. The CDR3 nucleotides read TGTGCCACCAGTGATCCGGGACAGGGGGACTACGAGCAGTACTTC.

This clonotype was observed a handful of times. The V and J genes are TRBV20-1 and TRBJ2-7; TRBD1 matches 7 bases. Looked up from germline, CDR1 is DFQATT and CDR2 is SNEGSKA (reference sequence). The junction had 5 bases not matched to a gene; V was cut back by 2 bases and J by 4 bases. The CDR3 is made up of 13 amino acids. Here the CDR3 DNA reads TGCAGTGCTAGACGTACAGGGGCGTACGAGCAGTACTTC. It yields the protein CSARRTGAYEQYF.

The chain combines TRBV6-6 with TRBJ1-2; TRBD1 agrees at 7 bases. The trim removed 6 bases at V and 0 bases at J, leaving 10 bases unmatched. The CDR3 contains 16 residues. Germline values: CDR1 MNHNY, CDR2 SVGAGI (reference sequence). The CDR3 nucleotides read TGTGCCAGCAGAAACGCCGGGACAGCACCTAACTATGGCTACACCTTC. Amino acids: CASRNAGTAPNYGYTF.

This chain joins TRBV10-3 and TRBJ1-3, with D hard to call. Deletions cut 2 bases from V and 0 bases from J, with 8 bases between. The CDR3 is made up of 15 amino acids. Germline V gene sequence: CDR1 ENHRY, CDR2 SYGVKD. CDR3 DNA: TGTGCCATCAGTGAGACGCTCCTCTCTGGAAACACCATATATTTT. Translated: CAISETLLSGNTIYF.

The chain employs TRBV2 and TRBJ2-5; TRBD1 aligns across 8 bases. Per the germline V gene, CDR1 is SNHLY and CDR2 is FYNNEI. After removal of 6 bases from V and 5 bases from J, the junction contained 8 bases not matched to a gene. The CDR3 is made up of 14 amino acids. The CDR3 protein is CASSSTGVRETQYF. In DNA, the CDR3 is TGTGCCAGCAGCTCGACAGGGGTCAGGGAGACCCAGTACTTC. The complete variable domain, with remaining parts taken from reference TRBV2 and TRBJ2-5, reads EPEVTQTPSHQVTQMGQEVILRCVPISNHLYFYWYRQILGQKVEFLVSFYNNEISEKSEIFDDQFSVERPDGSNFTLKIRSTKLEDSAMYFCASSSTGVRETQYFGPGTRLLVL.

This clonotype was seen just once. The chain uses TRBV5-5 and TRBJ1-1, with D hard to call. Trimming removed 4 bases at V and 5 bases at J, with 12 bases between. This CDR3 has 13 residues. CDR1 is SGHKS and CDR2 is YYEKEE in the germline V gene (reference sequence). CDR3 bases: TGTGCCAGCAGCCCCCGACCATCGACTGAAGCTTTCTTT. It is translated as CASSPRPSTEAFF.

This clonotype was observed a single time. This chain joins TRBV29-1 and TRBJ1-2; a weak D match, TRBD1 (5 bases). CDR1 is SQVTM, CDR2 ANQGSEA, per germline. The V and J ends lost 0 bases and 0 bases respectively, with 20 bases between them. This CDR3 has 18 amino acids. The CDR3: CSVEDGRGDPGSNYGYTF. CDR3 DNA: TGCAGCGTTGAAGATGGGCGGGGGGACCCAGGCTCTAACTATGGCTACACCTTC.

This clonotype has only a few counts. V gene TRBV2 combines with J gene TRBJ1-5; D is undetermined. Germline CDR1 is SNHLY and CDR2 is FYNNEI. V was clipped by 7 bases and J by 0 bases, with 10 bases between them. The CDR3 loop spans 14 amino acids. Written as DNA, the CDR3 is TGTGCCAGCATGGATGCGTATAGCAATCAGCCCCAGCATTTT. Translated, it gives CASMDAYSNQPQHF.

This clonotype turned up a few times. The rearrangement uses TRBV29-1 and TRBJ2-3, with 8 bases aligning to TRBD2. CDR3 length: 13 amino acids. V dropped 6 bases and J dropped 2; count of bases not matched to a gene: 4. Germline V gives CDR1 SQVTM, CDR2 ANQGSEA. CDR3 bases: TGCAGCGTGGGGACTAGGCACACAGATACGCAGTATTTT. Its protein is CSVGTRHTDTQYF.

The chain has TRBV7-3 and TRBJ2-2, with D tentatively TRBD1 or TRBD2 (5 bases each). CDR3 length: 16 amino acids. V lost 1 base to trimming and J lost 3 bases, with 12 bases between them. Per germline, CDR1 SGHTA and CDR2 FQGTGA. DNA of the CDR3: TGTGCCAGCAGCTTAAACGCAGGGCGGGACACCGGGGAGCTGTTTTTT. Encoded protein: CASSLNAGRDTGELFF.

CDR3 residues: CASSPDRSGANVLTF. The CDR3 DNA sequence: TGTGCCAGCAGCCCCGACAGATCTGGGGCCAACGTCCTGACTTTC. V is TRBV6-4 and J is TRBJ2-6; tentative D call: TRBD1 (5 bases). CDR3 length: 15 amino acids. Trimming stripped 6 bases from V and 1 base from J, with 10 bases between. Germline values: CDR1 MRHNA, CDR2 SNTAGT.